This record covers a single T cell receptor beta chain. The sample originates from a study of T cell changes during pregnancy in multiple sclerosis. The ends lost 1 base at V and 4 bases at J; junction bases unmatched: 11. The germline gives CDR1 SGHRS, CDR2 YFSETQ. The CDR3 is made up of 18 amino acids. The method was immunoSEQ multiplex PCR; TCRdb's version includes in-frame clones alone and lacks a portion of them. The sample lists 45,000 to 50,000 clones; roughly 92% were seen once. The TCR sequence derives from a female donor with multiple sclerosis, enrolled in a pregnancy study. The starting material was peripheral blood, obtained in the third trimester of pregnancy. The chain joins TRBV5-1 to TRBJ1-1; TRBD1 matches 12 bases. CDR3 protein: CASSLISGTGGAGTEAFF. The DNA for the CDR3 is TGCGCCAGCAGCTTGATTTCCGGGACAGGGGGCGCGGGCACTGAAGCTTTCTTT.